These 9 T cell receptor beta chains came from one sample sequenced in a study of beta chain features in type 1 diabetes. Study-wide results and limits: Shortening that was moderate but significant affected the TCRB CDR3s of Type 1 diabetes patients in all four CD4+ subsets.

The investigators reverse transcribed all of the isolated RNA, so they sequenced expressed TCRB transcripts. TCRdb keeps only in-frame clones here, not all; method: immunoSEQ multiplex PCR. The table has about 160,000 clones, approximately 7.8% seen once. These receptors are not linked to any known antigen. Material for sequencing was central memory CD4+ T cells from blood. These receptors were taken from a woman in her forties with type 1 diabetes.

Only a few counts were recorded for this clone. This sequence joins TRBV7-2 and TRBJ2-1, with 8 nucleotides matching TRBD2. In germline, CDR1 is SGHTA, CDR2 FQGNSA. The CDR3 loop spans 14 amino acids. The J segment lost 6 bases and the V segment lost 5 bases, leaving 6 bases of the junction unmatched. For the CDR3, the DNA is TGTGCCAGCAGCCGTCCGACTAGCGTCAATGAGCAGTTCTTC. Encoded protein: CASSRPTSVNEQFF.

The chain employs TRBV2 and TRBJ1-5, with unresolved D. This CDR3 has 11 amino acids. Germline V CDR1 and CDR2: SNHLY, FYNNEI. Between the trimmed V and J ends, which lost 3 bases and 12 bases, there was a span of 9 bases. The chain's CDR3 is CASSDGGGQHF. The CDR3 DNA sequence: TGTGCCAGCAGTGATGGCGGAGGCCAGCATTTT.

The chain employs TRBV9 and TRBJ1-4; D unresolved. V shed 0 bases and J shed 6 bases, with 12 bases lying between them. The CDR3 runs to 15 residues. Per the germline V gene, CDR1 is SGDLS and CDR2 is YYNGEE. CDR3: CASSVALSKDEKLFF. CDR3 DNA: TGTGCCAGCAGCGTAGCCCTTAGCAAGGATGAAAAACTGTTTTTT.

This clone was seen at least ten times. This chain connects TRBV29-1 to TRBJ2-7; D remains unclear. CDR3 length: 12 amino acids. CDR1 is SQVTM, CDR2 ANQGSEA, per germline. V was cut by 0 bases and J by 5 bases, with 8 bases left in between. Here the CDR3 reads CSVEDNTNEQYF. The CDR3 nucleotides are TGCAGCGTTGAAGATAATACTAACGAGCAGTACTTC.

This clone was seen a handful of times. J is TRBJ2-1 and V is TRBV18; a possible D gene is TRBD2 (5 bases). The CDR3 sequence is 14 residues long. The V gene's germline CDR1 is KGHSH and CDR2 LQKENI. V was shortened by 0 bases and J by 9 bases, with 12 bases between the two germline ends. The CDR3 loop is CASSPPAGRIEQFF. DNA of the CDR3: TGTGCCAGCTCACCACCGGCGGGCCGTATTGAGCAGTTCTTC.

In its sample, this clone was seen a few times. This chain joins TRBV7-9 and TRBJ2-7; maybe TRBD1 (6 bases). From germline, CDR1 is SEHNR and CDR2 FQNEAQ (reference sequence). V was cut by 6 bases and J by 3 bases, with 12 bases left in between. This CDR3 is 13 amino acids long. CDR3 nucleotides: TGTGCCAGCAGTTGGGACACCGGCTACGAGCAGTACTTC. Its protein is CASSWDTGYEQYF.

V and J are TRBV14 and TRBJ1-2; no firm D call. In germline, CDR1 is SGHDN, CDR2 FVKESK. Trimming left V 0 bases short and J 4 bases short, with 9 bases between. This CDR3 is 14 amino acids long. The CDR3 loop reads CASSQDGRSYGYTF. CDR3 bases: TGTGCCAGCAGCCAAGATGGGAGAAGCTATGGCTACACCTTC.

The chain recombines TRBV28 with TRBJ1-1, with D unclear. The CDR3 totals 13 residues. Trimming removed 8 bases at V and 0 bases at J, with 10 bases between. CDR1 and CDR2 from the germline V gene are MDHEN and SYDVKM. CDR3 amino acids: CASAPTVNTEAFF. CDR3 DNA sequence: TGTGCCAGCGCGCCCACAGTGAACACTGAAGCTTTCTTT.

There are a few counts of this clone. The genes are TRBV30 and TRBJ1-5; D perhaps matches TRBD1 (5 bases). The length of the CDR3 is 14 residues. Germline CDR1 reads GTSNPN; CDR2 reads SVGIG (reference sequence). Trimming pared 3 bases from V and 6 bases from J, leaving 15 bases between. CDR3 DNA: TGTGCCTGGAGCGATCGACAGCTCAGTCAGCCCCAGCATTTT. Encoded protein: CAWSDRQLSQPQHF.